This entry lists 14 T cell receptor beta chains sequenced from one sample in a study of T cells after posttransplantation cyclophosphamide. Busulfan-fludarabine conditioning, marrow transplant, and cyclophosphamide on days +3 and +4 were administered. This table comes from immunoSEQ multiplex PCR, and its TCRdb copy is limited to in-frame clones, with some not included. There are several thousand clones in the sample, none observed a single time. The sample consisted of PBMCs, taken around 350 days after allogeneic stem cell transplant with posttransplant cyclophosphamide. The source of these receptors is a male patient aged 45-60 years who received an allogeneic stem cell transplant from a related donor and was CMV-positive. The graft donor may have contributed some T cells.

V usage is TRBV5-6 and J usage is TRBJ2-5; D is possibly TRBD2 (5 bases). Near its end, the DNA agrees better with TRBJ2-7, so the J call may be wrong. The CDR3 is made up of 13 amino acids. CDR1 is SGHDT, CDR2 YYEEEE, per germline. CDR3 sequence (DNA): TGTGCCAGCAGCTACCGGGAAACCTACGAGCAGTACTTC. Amino acid sequence: CASSYRETYEQYF.

Sample share makes this clone large (0.1 to 1%). The V and J genes are TRBV5-1 and TRBJ1-1; tentative D call: TRBD1 (5 bases). Germline V lookup: CDR1 SGHRS, CDR2 YFSETQ. V gave up 0 bases and J gave up 4 bases, with 10 bases separating them. The CDR3 totals 14 residues. The CDR3 reads CASSLGAGGTEAFF. The CDR3 nucleotides are TGCGCCAGCAGCTTGGGAGCGGGGGGCACTGAAGCTTTCTTT.

This clone is medium-sized (0.01 to 0.1%) within its sample. V usage is TRBV6-5 and J usage is TRBJ1-5; possibly TRBD1 for D (5 bases). CDR3 length: 14 residues. Trimming shortened V by 2 bases and J by 7 bases, and 12 bases separated the two germline ends. The germline V gene encodes CDR1 MNHEY and CDR2 SVGAGI. The CDR3 region is CASSYRGNGQPQHF. In nucleotides, the CDR3 is TGTGCCAGCAGTTACAGGGGTAATGGGCAGCCCCAGCATTTT.

In its sample, this clone was seen many times. The CDR3 loop is CASSEAGRYGYTF. CDR3 coding DNA: TGTGCCAGCAGTGAGGCAGGGCGGTATGGCTACACCTTC. The rearrangement links TRBV2 to TRBJ1-2; D might be TRBD1 (5 bases). Germline loops: CDR1 SNHLY, CDR2 FYNNEI. Trimming left V 3 bases short and J 5 bases short, with 10 bases between. CDR3 size: 13 residues.

Ten or more counts support this clone. The chain employs TRBV18 and TRBJ1-1, with 8 positions matching TRBD1. The germline V gene encodes CDR1 KGHSH and CDR2 LQKENI. This CDR3 comprises 14 residues. Trimming cost V 2 bases and J 5 bases; bases outside gene matches: 4. CDR3 residues: CASSPGQGKTEAFF. CDR3 nucleotides: TGTGCCAGCTCACCAGGACAGGGAAAGACTGAAGCTTTCTTT.

This clone was detected many times. V usage is TRBV6-1 and J usage is TRBJ2-4; 7 nucleotides match TRBD2. The junction had 4 bases not matched to a gene; V was cut back by 4 bases and J by 1 base. The CDR3 is 15 residues long. CDR1 and CDR2 from the germline V gene are MNHNS and SASEGT. The CDR3 region is CASSVGGSAKNIQYF. CDR3 coding DNA: TGTGCCAGCAGTGTAGGCGGGAGCGCCAAAAACATTCAGTACTTC.

The chain joins TRBV20-1 to TRBJ2-3, with D possibly being TRBD2 (6 bases). Germline assignment: CDR1 DFQATT and CDR2 SNEGSKA (reference sequence). V lost 4 bases to trimming and J lost 11 bases, with 13 bases between them. The CDR3 length is 11 residues. The CDR3 DNA reads TGCAGTGCTACGACACTAGCCAGGCAGTATTTT. It codes for CSATTLARQYF.

This clone was recorded many times. The rearrangement uses TRBV27 and TRBJ1-5; 12 bases fit TRBD1. The V gene end was trimmed by 5 bases and the J gene end by 5 bases; junction bases not matched to a gene: 4. The CDR3 spans 15 residues. In germline, CDR1 is MNHEY, CDR2 SMNVEV (reference sequence). The CDR3 region is CASSLGTGGDQPQHF. CDR3 sequence (DNA): TGTGCCAGCAGTCTCGGGACAGGGGGCGATCAGCCCCAGCATTTT.

This clone was picked up many times. The chain combines TRBV11-2 with TRBJ2-7, with TRBD1 matching 7 bases. The V and J ends lost 5 bases and 0 bases, in that order; junction bases with no gene match: 7. This CDR3 region has 15 residues. Per the germline V gene, CDR1 is SGHAT and CDR2 is FQNNGV. Here the CDR3 reads CASSIGQVSSYEQYF. Here the CDR3 DNA reads TGTGCCAGCAGCATAGGACAGGTGAGCTCCTACGAGCAGTACTTC.

This clone has at least ten counts. This chain connects TRBV7-6 to TRBJ2-1; 7 nucleotides line up with TRBD1. CDR3 length: 17 residues. V lost 5 bases, J lost 0 bases, and 10 bases stayed unmatched. Germline CDR1 and CDR2: SGHVS and FNYEAQ. CDR3 nucleotides: TGTGCCAGCAGCGCCCGGACAGGCGAGAGCTCCTACAATGAGCAGTTCTTC. It specifies CASSARTGESSYNEQFF.

This clone came up many times. V usage is TRBV6-5 and J usage is TRBJ2-3, with 13 bases that match TRBD2. V was pared by 6 bases and J by 7 bases, with 7 bases of the junction left unmatched. There are 15 residues in the CDR3. Germline lookup yields CDR1 MNHEY and CDR2 SVGAGI. This chain's CDR3 is CASRRTSGGVNTQYF. DNA of the CDR3: TGTGCCAGCAGGCGGACTAGCGGGGGCGTAAATACGCAGTATTTT.

This clone was picked up many times. The chain couples TRBV7-9 to TRBJ1-5; D not resolved. The CDR3 consists of 15 residues. The germline V gene encodes CDR1 SEHNR and CDR2 FQNEAQ (reference sequence). V gave up 0 bases and J gave up 4 bases, with 10 bases separating them. The CDR3 sequence is CASSLAAGDNQPQHF. CDR3 bases: TGTGCCAGCAGCTTAGCGGCAGGTGATAATCAGCCCCAGCATTTT.

In this sample, this clone turned up many times. The chain links TRBV10-1 to TRBJ2-1, with D possibly TRBD2 on 5 matching bases. The ends were cut back, 6 bases at V and 9 bases at J, with 12 bases in the middle. From germline, CDR1 is WNHNN and CDR2 SYGVQD (reference sequence). The CDR3 is made up of 12 amino acids. The chain's CDR3 is CASRSSTGEQFF. CDR3 sequence (DNA): TGCGCCAGCAGGTCTAGCACCGGTGAGCAGTTCTTC.

This clone showed up many times. The chain joins TRBV30 to TRBJ1-2; the D is unclear. The CDR3 runs 14 residues. The germline V gene has CDR1 GTSNPN and CDR2 SVGIG (reference sequence). Trimming cost V 0 bases and J 2 bases, with 10 bases left between them. DNA for the CDR3: TGTGCCTGGAGTGTTTATGGGCCCAACTATGGCTACACCTTC. This codes for CAWSVYGPNYGYTF.